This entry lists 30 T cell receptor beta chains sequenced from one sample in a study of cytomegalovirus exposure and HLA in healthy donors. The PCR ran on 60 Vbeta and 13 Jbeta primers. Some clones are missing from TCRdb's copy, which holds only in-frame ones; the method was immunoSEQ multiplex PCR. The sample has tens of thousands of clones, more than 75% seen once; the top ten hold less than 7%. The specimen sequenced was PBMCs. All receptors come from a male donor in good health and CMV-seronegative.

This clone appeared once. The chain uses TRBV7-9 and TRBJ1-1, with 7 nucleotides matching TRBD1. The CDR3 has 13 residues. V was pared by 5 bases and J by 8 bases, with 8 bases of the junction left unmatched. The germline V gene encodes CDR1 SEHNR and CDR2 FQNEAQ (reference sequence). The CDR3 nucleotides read TGTGCCAGCAGCCTAGGACAGGAAAGGGAAGCTTTCTTT. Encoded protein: CASSLGQEREAFF.

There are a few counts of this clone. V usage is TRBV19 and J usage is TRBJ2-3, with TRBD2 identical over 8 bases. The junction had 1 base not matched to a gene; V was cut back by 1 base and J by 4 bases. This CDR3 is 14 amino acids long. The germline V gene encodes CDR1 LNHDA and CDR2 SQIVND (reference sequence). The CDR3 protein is CASSIAGGPDTQYF. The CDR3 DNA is TGTGCCAGTAGTATAGCGGGGGGGCCAGATACGCAGTATTTT.

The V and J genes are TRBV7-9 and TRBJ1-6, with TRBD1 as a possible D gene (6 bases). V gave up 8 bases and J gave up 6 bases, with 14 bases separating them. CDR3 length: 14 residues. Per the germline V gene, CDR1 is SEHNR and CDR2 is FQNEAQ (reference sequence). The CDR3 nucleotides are TGTGCCAGCGGCCCAGGGGAATCTAATTCACCCCTCCACTTT. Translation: CASGPGESNSPLHF.

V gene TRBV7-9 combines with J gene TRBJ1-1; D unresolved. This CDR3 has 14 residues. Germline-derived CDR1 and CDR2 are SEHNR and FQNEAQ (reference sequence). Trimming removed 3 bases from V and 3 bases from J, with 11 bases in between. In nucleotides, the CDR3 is TGTGCCAGCAGCTTCGAATGGGCCGACACTGAAGCTTTCTTT. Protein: CASSFEWADTEAFF.

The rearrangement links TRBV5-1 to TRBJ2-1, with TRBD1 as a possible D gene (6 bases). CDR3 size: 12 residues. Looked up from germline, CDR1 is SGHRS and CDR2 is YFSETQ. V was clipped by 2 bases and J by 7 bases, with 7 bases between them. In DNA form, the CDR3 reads TGCGCCAGCAGCTTACAGGGAAATGAGCAGTTCTTC. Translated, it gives CASSLQGNEQFF.

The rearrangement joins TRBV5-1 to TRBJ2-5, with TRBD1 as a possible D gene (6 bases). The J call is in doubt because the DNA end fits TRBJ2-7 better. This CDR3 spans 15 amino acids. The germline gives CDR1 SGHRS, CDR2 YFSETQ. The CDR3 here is CASSLGQGIPYEQYF. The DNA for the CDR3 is TGCGCCAGCAGCTTGGGGCAGGGGATCCCCTACGAGCAGTACTTC.

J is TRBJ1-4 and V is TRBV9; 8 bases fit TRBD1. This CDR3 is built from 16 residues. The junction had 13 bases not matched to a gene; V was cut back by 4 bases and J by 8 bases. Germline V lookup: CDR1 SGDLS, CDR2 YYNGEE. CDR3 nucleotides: TGTGCCAGCAGCTCTCAGGGGGCAGGGGGAGAAGAAAAACTGTTTTTT. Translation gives CASSSQGAGGEEKLFF.

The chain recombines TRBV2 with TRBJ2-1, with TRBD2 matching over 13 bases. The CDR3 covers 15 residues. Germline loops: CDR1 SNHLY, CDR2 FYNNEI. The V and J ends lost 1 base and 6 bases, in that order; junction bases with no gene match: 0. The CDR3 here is CASSEGTSGGNEQFF. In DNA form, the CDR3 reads TGTGCCAGCAGTGAAGGGACTAGCGGGGGCAATGAGCAGTTCTTC.

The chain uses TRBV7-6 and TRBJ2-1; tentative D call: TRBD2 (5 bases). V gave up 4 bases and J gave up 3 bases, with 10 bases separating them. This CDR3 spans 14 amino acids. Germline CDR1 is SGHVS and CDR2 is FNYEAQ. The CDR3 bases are TGTGCCAGCAGCTCCGGGAACCTCTACAATGAGCAGTTCTTC. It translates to CASSSGNLYNEQFF.

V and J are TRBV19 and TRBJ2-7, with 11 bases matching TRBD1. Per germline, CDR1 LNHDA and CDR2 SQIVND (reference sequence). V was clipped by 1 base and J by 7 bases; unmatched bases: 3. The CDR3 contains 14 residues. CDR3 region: CASSIGTGGSEQYF. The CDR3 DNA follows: TGTGCCAGTAGTATAGGGACAGGGGGCAGTGAGCAGTACTTC.

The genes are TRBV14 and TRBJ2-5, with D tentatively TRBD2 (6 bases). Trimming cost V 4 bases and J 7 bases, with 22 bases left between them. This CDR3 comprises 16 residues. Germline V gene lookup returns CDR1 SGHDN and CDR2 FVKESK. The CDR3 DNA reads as TGTGCCAGCAGCCTAGTGGGGGACTCATCCGGGGCGACCCAGTACTTC. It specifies CASSLVGDSSGATQYF.

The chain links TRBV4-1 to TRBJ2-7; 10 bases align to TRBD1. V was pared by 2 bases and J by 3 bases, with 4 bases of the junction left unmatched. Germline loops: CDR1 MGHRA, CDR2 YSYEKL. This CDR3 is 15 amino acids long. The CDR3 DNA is TGCGCCAGCAGCCAACCTAGGACAGGGGGCTACGAGCAGTACTTC. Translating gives CASSQPRTGGYEQYF.

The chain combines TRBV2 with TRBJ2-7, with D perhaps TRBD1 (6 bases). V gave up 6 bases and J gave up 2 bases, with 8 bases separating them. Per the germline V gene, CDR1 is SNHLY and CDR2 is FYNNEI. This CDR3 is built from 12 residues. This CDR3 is CASRGAAYEQYF. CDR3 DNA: TGTGCCAGCAGGGGGGCCGCCTACGAGCAGTACTTC. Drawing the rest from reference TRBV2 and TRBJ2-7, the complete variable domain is EPEVTQTPSHQVTQMGQEVILRCVPISNHLYFYWYRQILGQKVEFLVSFYNNEISEKSEIFDDQFSVERPDGSNFTLKIRSTKLEDSAMYFCASRGAAYEQYFGPGTRLTVT.

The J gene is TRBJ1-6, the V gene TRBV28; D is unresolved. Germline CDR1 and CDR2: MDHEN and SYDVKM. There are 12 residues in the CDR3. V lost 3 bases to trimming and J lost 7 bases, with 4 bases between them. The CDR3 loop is CASSFQNSPLHF. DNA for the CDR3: TGTGCCAGCAGTTTCCAGAATTCACCCCTCCACTTT.

CDR3 protein: CASSPTGNTIYF. The CDR3 DNA follows: TGTGCCAGCAGCCCAACTGGAAACACCATATATTTT. The rearrangement joins TRBV7-6 to TRBJ1-3; D is unresolved. The V gene lost 5 bases and the J gene lost 2 bases, with 4 bases spanning the gap. Germline assignment: CDR1 SGHVS and CDR2 FNYEAQ. The CDR3 has 12 amino acids. Looking up the rest from reference TRBV7-6 and TRBJ1-3 gives the full variable domain: GAGVSQSPRYKVTKRGQDVALRCDPISGHVSLYWYRQALGQGPEFLTYFNYEAQQDKSGLPNDRFSAERPEGSISTLTIQRTEQRDSAMYRCASSPTGNTIYFGEGSWLTVV.

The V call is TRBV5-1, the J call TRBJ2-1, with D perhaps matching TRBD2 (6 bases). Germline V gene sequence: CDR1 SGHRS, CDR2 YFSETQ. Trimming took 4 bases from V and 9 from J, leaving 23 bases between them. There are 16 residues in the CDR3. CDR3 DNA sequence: TGCGCCAGCAGCCTGGGGGGTTTGGAGGGCTACGTTGAGCAGTTCTTC. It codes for CASSLGGLEGYVEQFF.

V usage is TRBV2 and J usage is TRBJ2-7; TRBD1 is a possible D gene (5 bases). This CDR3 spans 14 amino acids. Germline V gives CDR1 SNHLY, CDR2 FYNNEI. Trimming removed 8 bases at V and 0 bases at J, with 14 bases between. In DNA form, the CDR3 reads TGTGCCAGCCTGCCGCGACAGACCTCCTACGAGCAGTACTTC. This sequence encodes CASLPRQTSYEQYF.

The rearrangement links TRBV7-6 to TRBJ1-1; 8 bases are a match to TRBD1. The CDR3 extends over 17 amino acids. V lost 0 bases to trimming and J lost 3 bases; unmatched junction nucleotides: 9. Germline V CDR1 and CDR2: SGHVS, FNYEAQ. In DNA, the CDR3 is TGTGCCAGCAGCTTAGCCCCGGTACAGGGGGGGTACACTGAAGCTTTCTTT. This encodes CASSLAPVQGGYTEAFF. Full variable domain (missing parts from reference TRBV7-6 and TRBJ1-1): GAGVSQSPRYKVTKRGQDVALRCDPISGHVSLYWYRQALGQGPEFLTYFNYEAQQDKSGLPNDRFSAERPEGSISTLTIQRTEQRDSAMYRCASSLAPVQGGYTEAFFGQGTRLTVV.

The CDR3 spells CASSGTGAQDYNEQFF. CDR3 bases: TGTGCCAGCAGCGGGACAGGGGCGCAGGACTACAATGAGCAGTTCTTC. The chain couples TRBV9 to TRBJ2-1; 9 nucleotides agree with TRBD1. The CDR3 is made up of 16 amino acids. Trimming took 3 bases from V and 3 from J; bases not matched to a gene: 7. CDR1 and CDR2 (germline): SGDLS, YYNGEE.

DNA for the CDR3: TGTGCCAGCAGCTTCTTTGACAGGGACTCCTACGAGCAGTACTTC. The encoded protein is CASSFFDRDSYEQYF. The chain combines TRBV5-4 with TRBJ2-7, with TRBD1 matching over 7 bases. V was pared by 2 bases and J by 0 bases, with 5 bases of the junction left unmatched. This CDR3 is built from 15 residues. The germline V gene encodes CDR1 SGHNT and CDR2 YYREEE (reference sequence).

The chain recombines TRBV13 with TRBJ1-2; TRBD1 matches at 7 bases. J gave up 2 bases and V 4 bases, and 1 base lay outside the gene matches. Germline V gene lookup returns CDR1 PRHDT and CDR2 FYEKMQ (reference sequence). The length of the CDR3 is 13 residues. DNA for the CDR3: TGTGCCAGCAGCTCGACAGGGAACTATGGCTACACCTTC. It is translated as CASSSTGNYGYTF.

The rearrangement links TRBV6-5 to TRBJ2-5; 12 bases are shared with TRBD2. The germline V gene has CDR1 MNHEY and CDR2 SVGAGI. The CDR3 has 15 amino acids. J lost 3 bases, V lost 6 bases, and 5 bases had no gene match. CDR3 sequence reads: CASSASGGEEETQYF. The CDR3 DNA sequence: TGTGCCAGCAGCGCTAGCGGGGGGGAGGAAGAGACCCAGTACTTC.

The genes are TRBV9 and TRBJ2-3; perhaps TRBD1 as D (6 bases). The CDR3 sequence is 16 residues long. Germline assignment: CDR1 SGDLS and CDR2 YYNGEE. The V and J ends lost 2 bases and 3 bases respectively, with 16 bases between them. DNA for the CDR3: TGTGCCAGCAGCGTTGAGGGAGACAGGCCAACAGATACGCAGTATTTT. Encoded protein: CASSVEGDRPTDTQYF.

CDR3: CASSEKAGELTDTQYF. For the CDR3, the DNA is TGTGCCAGCAGTGAGAAAGCAGGGGAGCTCACAGATACGCAGTATTTT. This chain joins TRBV6-1 and TRBJ2-3; TRBD1 is a possible D gene (6 bases). Trimming left V 3 bases short and J 2 bases short, with 15 bases between. There are 16 residues in the CDR3. In germline, CDR1 is MNHNS, CDR2 SASEGT.

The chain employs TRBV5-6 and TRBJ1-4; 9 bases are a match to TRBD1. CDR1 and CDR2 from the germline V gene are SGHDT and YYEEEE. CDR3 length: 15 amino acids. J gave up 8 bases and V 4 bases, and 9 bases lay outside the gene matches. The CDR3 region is CASSLRQGVEEKLFF. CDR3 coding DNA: TGTGCCAGCAGCCTTAGACAGGGGGTCGAGGAAAAACTGTTTTTT.

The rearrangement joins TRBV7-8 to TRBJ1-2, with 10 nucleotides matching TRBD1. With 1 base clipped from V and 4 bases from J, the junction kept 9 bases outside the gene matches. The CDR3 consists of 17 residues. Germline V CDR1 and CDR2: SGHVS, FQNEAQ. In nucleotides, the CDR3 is TGTGCCAGCAGCTTAGACTTCCAAGACAGGGGGCTCTATGGCTACACCTTC. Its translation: CASSLDFQDRGLYGYTF.

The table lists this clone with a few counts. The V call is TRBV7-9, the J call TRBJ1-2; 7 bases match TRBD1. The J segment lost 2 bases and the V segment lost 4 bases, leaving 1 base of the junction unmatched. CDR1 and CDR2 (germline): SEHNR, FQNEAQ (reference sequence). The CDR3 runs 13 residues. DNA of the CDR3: TGTGCCAGCAGCTCGGGACAGAACTATGGCTACACCTTC. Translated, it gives CASSSGQNYGYTF.

CDR3 loop: CASSLSLLAGENTGELFF. CDR3 bases: TGTGCCAGCAGCTTGTCCTTGTTGGCGGGTGAGAACACCGGGGAGCTGTTTTTT. The rearrangement joins TRBV11-2 to TRBJ2-2; a weak D match, TRBD2 (5 bases). This CDR3 is 18 amino acids long. The V and J ends lost 3 bases and 1 base respectively, with 18 bases between them. The germline V gene encodes CDR1 SGHAT and CDR2 FQNNGV.

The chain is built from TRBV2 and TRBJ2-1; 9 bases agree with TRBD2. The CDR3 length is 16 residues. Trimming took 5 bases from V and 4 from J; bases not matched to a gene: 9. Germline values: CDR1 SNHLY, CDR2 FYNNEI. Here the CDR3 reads CASSLKLAGLYNEQFF. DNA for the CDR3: TGTGCCAGCAGTCTAAAACTAGCGGGCCTATACAATGAGCAGTTCTTC.

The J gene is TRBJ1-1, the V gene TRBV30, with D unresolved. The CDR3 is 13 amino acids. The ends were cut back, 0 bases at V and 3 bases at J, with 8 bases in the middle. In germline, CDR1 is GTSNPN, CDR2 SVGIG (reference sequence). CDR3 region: CAWSVIRDTEAFF. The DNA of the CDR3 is TGTGCCTGGAGTGTAATTCGGGACACTGAAGCTTTCTTT. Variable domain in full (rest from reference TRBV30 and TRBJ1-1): SQTIHQWPATLVQPVGSPLSLECTVEGTSNPNLYWYRQAAGRGLQLLFYSVGIGQISSEVPQNLSASRPQDRQFILSSKKLLLSDSGFYLCAWSVIRDTEAFFGQGTRLTVV.